The T cell receptor (beta chain) under discussion was sequenced for a study of blood T cell repertoires in COVID-19. Study overall: Sites in the United States, Italy and Spain provided acute and convalescent COVID-19 samples.

Germline V gene sequence: CDR1 MGHRA, CDR2 YSYEKL. V was shortened by 1 base and J by 2 bases, with 9 bases between the two germline ends. This CDR3 spans 14 amino acids. Original handling: It was from reference gene primer amplification that nucleated cell counts were estimated. Some clones are missing from TCRdb's copy, which holds only in-frame ones; the method was immunoSEQ multiplex PCR. Clonal size and the V and J genes are those of that table, whereas D and trimming came from the DNA. The data contain 250,000 to 350,000 clones, around 85% of them seen just once; the ten biggest clones take up approximately 0.94%. Seattle patient enrollment occurred during active infection, with longitudinal follow-up thereafter.

V and J are TRBV4-1 and TRBJ2-7; maybe TRBD1 (5 bases). The TCR originated in a human donor with COVID-19, enrolled during active disease. The donor label of this sample is uncertain. Sample: peripheral blood. In DNA form, the CDR3 reads TGCGCCAGCAGCCAAGGCAGGGCCACCTACGAGCAGTACTTC. Translation: CASSQGRATYEQYF.